Below are 25 T cell receptor beta chains sequenced from a single sample in a study of OX40 agonist ivuxolimab in advanced cancers. Clones were read by immunoSEQ multiplex PCR, and TCRdb kept only the in-frame ones, dropping some. Of 80,000 or so clones listed, just under 95% are singletons. This specimen was CD4+ or CD8+ T cells sorted from blood, taken in a trial of the OX40 agonist ivuxolimab. These receptors were collected from an adult with an advanced solid tumor such as melanoma, head and neck, liver or kidney cancer.

The chain recombines TRBV19 with TRBJ1-3; no clear D. Per the germline V gene, CDR1 is LNHDA and CDR2 is SQIVND (reference sequence). Trimming removed 6 bases from V and 2 bases from J, with 11 bases in between. CDR3 size: 14 residues. The CDR3 sequence: CASSPTFAGNTIYF. CDR3 DNA sequence: TGTGCCAGTAGCCCCACCTTTGCTGGAAACACCATATATTTT.

This clone is a singleton in its sample. The chain links TRBV30 to TRBJ2-5; maybe TRBD2 (6 bases). Germline CDR1 reads GTSNPN; CDR2 reads SVGIG (reference sequence). This CDR3 has 14 amino acids. The ends were cut back, 4 bases at V and 1 base at J, with 13 bases in the middle. CDR3 region: CAWTAEGRQETQYF. The CDR3 DNA reads TGTGCCTGGACGGCGGAGGGGCGCCAAGAGACCCAGTACTTC.

The rearrangement joins TRBV7-8 to TRBJ2-7; D remains ambiguous. The germline gives CDR1 SGHVS, CDR2 FQNEAQ. The CDR3 consists of 16 residues. V was pared by 5 bases and J by 2 bases, with 19 bases between. The CDR3 loop reads CASSVTYTIPPYEQYF. DNA for the CDR3: TGTGCCAGCAGCGTTACTTACACAATCCCGCCCTACGAGCAGTACTTC.

V is TRBV7-9 and J is TRBJ1-1; D unresolved. In germline, CDR1 is SEHNR, CDR2 FQNEAQ (reference sequence). The CDR3 length is 11 residues. V was shortened by 3 bases and J by 4 bases, with 3 bases between the two germline ends. The CDR3 sequence: CASSLLTEAFF. CDR3 DNA: TGTGCCAGCAGCTTGCTCACTGAAGCTTTCTTT.

The chain links TRBV6-5 to TRBJ1-4, with 8 bases lining up with TRBD1. V lost 8 bases and J lost 4; bases outside the gene matches: 9. Germline V gene data show CDR1 as MNHEY and CDR2 as SVGAGI. This CDR3 has 15 residues. The CDR3 coding sequence is TGTGCCAGCCGAGGGCAGGGGGCCTTTAATGAAAAACTGTTTTTT. Its translation: CASRGQGAFNEKLFF.

The rearrangement links TRBV7-2 to TRBJ2-1; no clear D gene. The germline V and J ends were trimmed by 4 bases and 2 bases, with 9 bases remaining between them. CDR1 and CDR2 from the germline V gene are SGHTA and FQGNSA. The CDR3 loop spans 14 amino acids. Here the CDR3 reads CASSSLMAYNEQFF. The CDR3 DNA is TGTGCCAGCAGCTCCCTTATGGCCTACAATGAGCAGTTCTTC.

The chain couples TRBV7-8 to TRBJ1-5; 7 bases line up with TRBD1. Germline loops: CDR1 SGHVS, CDR2 FQNEAQ. V was pared by 0 bases and J by 5 bases, with 10 bases of the junction left unmatched. The CDR3 spans 17 residues. In nucleotides, the CDR3 is TGTGCCAGCAGCTTAGCGGGAGGGGGCCGGTTGGATCAGCCCCAGCATTTT. It codes for CASSLAGGGRLDQPQHF.

This sequence joins TRBV19 and TRBJ1-6, with 8 bases matching TRBD1. Trimming at V came to 6 bases and at J to 10 bases, leaving 8 bases not matched to a gene. The CDR3 is 14 amino acids. In germline, CDR1 is LNHDA, CDR2 SQIVND (reference sequence). CDR3 DNA sequence: TGTGCCAGTAGGACCACAGGGGGTGAATCACCCCTCCACTTT. This translates into CASRTTGGESPLHF.

This rearrangement joins TRBV19 to TRBJ2-6; 8 nucleotides align to TRBD1. J lost 5 bases, V lost 4 bases, and 16 bases had no gene match. The germline V gene has CDR1 LNHDA and CDR2 SQIVND (reference sequence). The CDR3 extends over 19 amino acids. The CDR3 DNA reads as TGTGCCAGTAGTACGCCTTTACACGGACAGGGTGTTCGGGCCAACGTCCTGACTTTC. Amino acid sequence: CASSTPLHGQGVRANVLTF. Combining the CDR3 with reference TRBV19 and TRBJ2-6 gives the whole variable domain DGGITQSPKYLFRKEGQNVTLSCEQNLNHDAMYWYRQDPGQGLRLIYYSQIVNDFQKGDIAEGYSVSREKKESFPLTVTSAQKNPTAFYLCASSTPLHGQGVRANVLTFGAGSRLTVL.

The V call is TRBV30, the J call TRBJ1-1; D unclear. The CDR3 loop spans 13 amino acids. Looked up from germline, CDR1 is GTSNPN and CDR2 is SVGIG (reference sequence). V was trimmed by 1 base and J by 5 bases, leaving 11 bases between them. CDR3 nucleotide sequence: TGTGCCTGGAGTGACATTGGGGAAACTGAAGCTTTCTTT. It encodes CAWSDIGETEAFF.

V usage is TRBV7-7 and J usage is TRBJ2-3, with D possibly being TRBD2 (6 bases). Germline V lookup: CDR1 SSHAT, CDR2 FNYEAQ (reference sequence). V was clipped by 5 bases and J by 6 bases, with 9 bases between them. The CDR3 length is 12 residues. CDR3 protein: CASSASGDTQYF. The CDR3 nucleotides read TGTGCCAGCAGCGCAAGCGGGGATACGCAGTATTTT.

V and J are TRBV5-4 and TRBJ1-6; 8 positions agree with TRBD1. V gave up 0 bases and J gave up 10 bases; unmatched junction bases: 12. Germline CDR1 SGHNT, CDR2 YYREEE (reference sequence). CDR3 length: 17 amino acids. The CDR3 region is CASSLGGAGGLVSPLHF. The CDR3 DNA follows: TGTGCCAGCAGCTTGGGTGGAGCAGGGGGCTTGGTCTCACCCCTCCACTTT.

The rearrangement uses TRBV18 and TRBJ2-7; 15 positions match TRBD2. V lost 10 bases and J lost 4; bases outside the gene matches: 14. This CDR3 region has 17 residues. CDR1 is KGHSH and CDR2 is LQKENI in the germline V gene. This CDR3 is CATSFGLAGGPSYEQYF. The CDR3 DNA follows: TGTGCCACGAGTTTCGGACTAGCGGGAGGGCCTTCATACGAGCAGTACTTC.

V and J are TRBV5-1 and TRBJ1-6, with 9 nucleotides matching TRBD1. CDR1 SGHRS and CDR2 YFSETQ come from the germline V gene. The V gene end was trimmed by 4 bases and the J gene end by 7 bases; junction bases not matched to a gene: 6. There are 15 residues in the CDR3. The CDR3 DNA reads as TGCGCCAGCAGCGGGACAGGGATCCTAAATTCACCCCTCCACTTT. Protein product: CASSGTGILNSPLHF. Full variable domain (missing parts from reference TRBV5-1 and TRBJ1-6): KAGVTQTPRYLIKTRGQQVTLSCSPISGHRSVSWYQQTPGQGLQFLFEYFSETQRNKGNFPGRFSGRQFSNSRSEMNVSTLELGDSALYLCASSGTGILNSPLHFGNGTRLTVT.

This clone was recorded only once. The rearrangement links TRBV30 to TRBJ2-1; the match to TRBD2 covers 12 bases. CDR3 length equals 15 residues. Germline V gene sequence: CDR1 GTSNPN, CDR2 SVGIG (reference sequence). V lost 3 bases, J lost 9 bases, and 9 bases stayed unmatched. CDR3 sequence (DNA): TGTGCCTGGAGCCTTAGGACTAGCGGGGAGGTTGAGCAGTTCTTC. The encoded protein is CAWSLRTSGEVEQFF.

The rearrangement joins TRBV7-2 to TRBJ2-1; 7 bases map to TRBD2. The CDR3 is 16 amino acids. The V and J ends lost 1 base and 6 bases, in that order; junction bases with no gene match: 9. Germline CDR1 is SGHTA and CDR2 is FQGNSA. CDR3 protein: CASSLDGTIPGNEQFF. The CDR3 DNA follows: TGTGCCAGCAGCTTAGACGGGACTATTCCTGGCAATGAGCAGTTCTTC.

The chain joins TRBV5-6 to TRBJ2-7; D is unclear. The CDR3 is 13 residues long. Trimming removed 4 bases at V and 1 base at J, with 9 bases between. In germline, CDR1 is SGHDT, CDR2 YYEEEE. The CDR3 reads CASSRQPSYEQYF. The CDR3 bases are TGTGCCAGCAGCCGACAACCATCCTACGAGCAGTACTTC.

The chain employs TRBV4-1 and TRBJ2-1; 9 bases align to TRBD2. Germline V gives CDR1 MGHRA, CDR2 YSYEKL. This CDR3 comprises 13 residues. Germline trimming cut 4 bases from V and 9 bases from J; bases unmatched to any gene: 4. The DNA of the CDR3 is TGCGCCAGCAGCCCCCCGGGACTAGCTGAGCAGTTCTTC. Translated: CASSPPGLAEQFF.

This clone appeared a single time. The chain joins TRBV10-3 to TRBJ2-7, with 10 bases fitting TRBD2. From germline, CDR1 is ENHRY and CDR2 SYGVKD. This CDR3 has 16 residues. The V gene end was trimmed by 2 bases and the J gene end by 0 bases; junction bases not matched to a gene: 4. The CDR3 reads CAISEGLAASSYEQYF. Here the CDR3 DNA reads TGTGCCATCAGTGAGGGACTAGCGGCTAGCTCCTACGAGCAGTACTTC.

On this clone: Additional DNA sequences in this sample encode the identical CDR3. V usage is TRBV9 and J usage is TRBJ1-2; the D is unclear. The CDR3 contains 13 residues. Germline V gene sequence: CDR1 SGDLS, CDR2 YYNGEE. V was trimmed by 5 bases and J by 0 bases, leaving 8 bases between them. The CDR3 is CASSTGPNYGYTF. CDR3 in DNA: TGTGCCAGCAGTACCGGGCCTAACTATGGCTACACCTTC.

This sequence joins TRBV19 and TRBJ2-7, with 10 positions matching TRBD1. Per germline, CDR1 LNHDA and CDR2 SQIVND (reference sequence). The CDR3 is 13 residues long. The junction had 4 bases not matched to a gene; V was cut back by 8 bases and J by 3 bases. In DNA form, the CDR3 reads TGTGCCAGTCGTGGGACAGGGGTCTACGAGCAGTACTTC. Its translation is CASRGTGVYEQYF.

The CDR3 bases are TGTGCCAGGATGGAAGGCTCTGGAAACACCATATATTTT. This gives the protein CARMEGSGNTIYF. The chain uses TRBV7-9 and TRBJ1-3; D gene unclear. In germline, CDR1 is SEHNR, CDR2 FQNEAQ (reference sequence). This CDR3 comprises 13 residues. Trimming cost V 9 bases and J 0 bases, with 9 bases left between them.

The chain couples TRBV7-2 to TRBJ2-1; 14 bases are shared with TRBD2. The CDR3 contains 14 residues. V trimming: 4 bases; J trimming: 10 bases; junction bases outside the gene matches: 3. Germline values: CDR1 SGHTA, CDR2 FQGNSA. CDR3: CASSSGLAGEEQFF. The CDR3 DNA follows: TGTGCCAGCAGCTCGGGACTAGCGGGGGAAGAGCAGTTCTTC.

This rearrangement joins TRBV18 to TRBJ1-6, with 7 bases identical to TRBD1. The CDR3 loop spans 16 amino acids. J lost 4 bases, V lost 5 bases, and 8 bases had no gene match. Germline-derived CDR1 and CDR2 are KGHSH and LQKENI. The CDR3 DNA is TGTGCCAGCTCATCAGAACCGGGACAGTATAATTCACCCCTCCACTTT. Protein sequence: CASSSEPGQYNSPLHF. The variable domain in full, completed from reference TRBV18 and TRBJ1-6, reads NAGVMQNPRHLVRRRGQEARLRCSPMKGHSHVYWYRQLPEEGLKFMVYLQKENIIDESGMPKERFSAEFPKEGPSILRIQQVVRGDSAAYFCASSSEPGQYNSPLHFGNGTRLTVT.

This chain joins TRBV5-4 and TRBJ1-1; D is ambiguous. The CDR3 extends over 16 amino acids. Germline assignment: CDR1 SGHNT and CDR2 YYREEE (reference sequence). V was trimmed by 0 bases and J by 2 bases, leaving 14 bases between them. The DNA for the CDR3 is TGTGCCAGCAGCTTGGATTTTAGTGGGCCTAACACTGAAGCTTTCTTT. Its protein product is CASSLDFSGPNTEAFF.